This passage covers 32 T cell receptor beta chains from one sample sequenced in a study of Graves' ophthalmopathy and Graves' hyperthyroidism. The TCR beta CDR3 regions underwent amplification from RNA transcripts. Following a first-round RT-PCR that used HTBI primers, a second-round multiplex PCR was carried out. MiXCR, applied by TCRdb to the multiplex PCR reads, yields one record per CDR3 protein. The sample records 200,000 to 300,000 distinct CDR3 sequences, about 46% being singletons. The sample was peripheral blood. These receptors came from an adult man with Graves' ophthalmopathy.

The chain links TRBV7-3 to TRBJ2-2; D is ambiguous. V lost 2 bases to trimming and J lost 0 bases, with 7 bases between them. CDR3 length: 15 amino acids. Germline V lookup: CDR1 SGHTA, CDR2 FQGTGA. The CDR3 sequence is CASSLFGSNTGELFF. The CDR3 bases are TGTGCCAGCAGCTTATTCGGCTCGAACACCGGGGAGCTGTTTTTT.

CDR3 region: CASSERDEQYF. The CDR3 region has the DNA TGTGCCAGCAGTGAAAGGGACGAGCAGTACTTC. The gene calls are TRBV12-5 and TRBJ2-7; D remains ambiguous. Looked up from germline, CDR1 is LGHNT and CDR2 is FRNRAP. The CDR3 runs 11 residues. Variable domain in full (rest from reference TRBV12-5 and TRBJ2-7): DARVTQTPRHKVTEMGQEVTMRCQPILGHNTVFWYRQTMMQGLELLAYFRNRAPLDDSGMPKDRFSAEMPDATLATLKIQPSEPRDSAVYFCASSERDEQYFGPGTRLTVT.

This CDR3 reads CASSFPSGLRETQYF. The CDR3 nucleotides are TGTGCCAGCAGCTTCCCTAGCGGGTTGCGAGAGACCCAGTACTTC. The rearrangement joins TRBV5-8 to TRBJ2-5; TRBD2 aligns across 8 bases. CDR3 length: 15 residues. Germline V CDR1 and CDR2: SGHTS, YDEGEE. V shed 2 bases and J 4 bases; nucleotides not matched to a gene: 7.

The V gene is TRBV4-1, the J gene TRBJ2-5; D is possibly TRBD2 (5 bases). CDR1 is MGHRA, CDR2 YSYEKL, per germline. The CDR3 has 18 residues. The V gene lost 3 bases and the J gene lost 2 bases, with 22 bases spanning the gap. CDR3 residues: CASSHAPGERYSQETQYF. CDR3 DNA: TGCGCCAGCAGCCACGCGCCAGGAGAGCGGTACTCACAAGAGACCCAGTACTTC.

This chain uses TRBV12-3 or TRBV12-4 with TRBJ1-5; D uncertain. The V and J ends lost 5 bases and 2 bases respectively, with 13 bases between them. CDR3 length: 15 residues. The CDR3 DNA follows: TGTGCCAGCAGTGCGGTTGCGACGGGCAATCAGCCCCAGCATTTT. It is translated as CASSAVATGNQPQHF.

The V gene is TRBV12-3 or TRBV12-4, the J gene TRBJ1-5; tentative D call: TRBD1 (5 bases). The germline V and J ends were trimmed by 3 bases and 7 bases, with 13 bases remaining between them. This CDR3 contains 14 residues. CDR3 bases: TGTGCCAGCAGTTTTAGGCAGGGCGCGCAGCCCCAGCATTTT. Protein product: CASSFRQGAQPQHF.

This clonotype was seen many times. V usage is TRBV10-3 and J usage is TRBJ1-6, with TRBD1 as a possible D gene (6 bases). CDR1 and CDR2 from the germline V gene are ENHRY and SYGVKD. The length of the CDR3 is 12 residues. V lost 5 bases and J lost 9, with 8 bases in between. The CDR3 DNA reads TGTGCCATCAGTAAGGGGGGTTCACCCCTCCACTTT. Residues: CAISKGGSPLHF.

Comments on this clonotype: The final CDR3 position lacks the conserved phenylalanine or tryptophan, pointing to a likely read error. The genes are TRBV2 and TRBJ2-7; either TRBD1 or TRBD2 may supply D (5 bases each). Germline CDR1 and CDR2: SNHLY and FYNNEI. The CDR3 contains 14 residues. Trimming left V 11 bases short and J 2 bases short, with 19 bases between. CDR3 sequence reads: CAGGRGPGPYEQYL. The CDR3 DNA is TGTGCCGGAGGAAGGGGACCGGGCCCCTACGAGCAGTACCTC.

With regard to this clonotype: A much larger clone differs from this one at a single base, so this may be a read error. The chain recombines TRBV7-9 with TRBJ2-7; 7 bases map to TRBD2. The CDR3 consists of 16 residues. Germline V gene sequence: CDR1 SEHNR, CDR2 FQNEAQ (reference sequence). V dropped 4 bases and J dropped 0; count of bases not matched to a gene: 9. The CDR3 DNA reads as TGTGCCAGCAGCTGTTTTACTAGCGCGAACTCCTACGAGCAGTACTTC. It specifies CASSCFTSANSYEQYF. Based on the CDR3 plus reference TRBV7-9 and TRBJ2-7, the full variable domain is DTGVSQNPRHKITKRGQNVTFRCDPISEHNRLYWYRQTLGQGPEFLTYFQNEAQLEKSRLLSDRFSAERPKGSFSTLEIQRTEQGDSAMYLCASSCFTSANSYEQYFGPGTRLTVT.

This clonotype was detected a few times. V is TRBV4-1 and J is TRBJ1-3; D is ambiguous. Germline V gene sequence: CDR1 MGHRA, CDR2 YSYEKL. V lost 3 bases, J lost 0 bases, and 9 bases lay in between. This CDR3 contains 15 residues. The CDR3: CASSHGPNSGNTIYF. CDR3 nucleotide sequence: TGCGCCAGCAGCCACGGGCCTAACTCTGGAAACACCATATATTTT.

This sequence joins TRBV6-6 and TRBJ2-7, with TRBD1 matching 12 bases. V gave up 4 bases and J gave up 2 bases; unmatched junction bases: 15. The CDR3 is 19 amino acids. Germline values: CDR1 MNHNY, CDR2 SVGAGI (reference sequence). DNA for the CDR3: TGTGCCAGCAGTTCGACCCCCGGGACAGGGGGCTCAAGGACCTACGAGCAGTACTTC. Translating it yields CASSSTPGTGGSRTYEQYF.

On this clonotype: At one end the junction does not follow the germline gene, possibly because of a read error. This chain uses TRBV7-3 with TRBJ2-7; TRBD1 might be the D (6 bases). Looked up from germline, CDR1 is SGHTA and CDR2 is FQGTGA. This CDR3 has 15 residues. The CDR3 loop reads CASSQAPRGTYEQYF. In DNA form, the CDR3 reads TGCGCCAGCAGCCAAGCTCCCAGGGGCACCTACGAGCAGTACTTC.

This rearrangement joins TRBV7-4 to TRBJ1-2; TRBD1 is a possible D gene (5 bases). Germline CDR1 and CDR2: SGHVT and SQSDAQ. V shed 8 bases and J shed 9 bases, with 16 bases lying between them. The CDR3 spans 12 residues. CDR3 sequence reads: CASAAQAVSYTF. As DNA, the CDR3 is TGTGCCAGCGCCGCACAGGCCGTCAGCTACACCTTC. The entire variable domain, with the rest obtained from reference TRBV7-4 and TRBJ1-2, is as follows: GAGVSQSPRYKVAKRGRDVALRCDSISGHVTLYWYRQTLGQGSEVLTYSQSDAQRDKSGRPSGRFSAERPERSVSTLKIQRTEQGDSAVYLCASAAQAVSYTFGSGTRLTVV.

On this clonotype itself: Relative to the germline gene, one junction end is altered; a read error may explain this. The rearrangement joins TRBV11-1 to TRBJ1-6, with 8 bases that match TRBD1. The CDR3 is 17 amino acids. Per the germline V gene, CDR1 is SGHAT and CDR2 is FQDESV (reference sequence). The CDR3 DNA sequence: TGTGCCAGCAGCTTCGCCGGACAGGGCGACTATAGTTCACCCCCCCACTTT. Encoded protein: CASSFAGQGDYSSPPHF.

The chain couples TRBV29-1 to TRBJ1-6; a possible D gene is TRBD1 (5 bases). V dropped 7 bases and J dropped 10 bases, with 14 bases sitting between them. This CDR3 comprises 12 residues. The germline CDR1 and CDR2 sequences are SQVTM and ANQGSEA. The CDR3 spells CSGPTGGSPLHF. The CDR3 bases are TGCAGCGGCCCCACAGGTGGGTCACCCCTCCACTTT.

In its sample, this clonotype was seen many times. This sequence joins TRBV24-1 and TRBJ1-5; D uncertain. Germline V CDR1 and CDR2: KGHDR, SFDVKD. V shed 0 bases and J shed 6 bases, with 8 bases lying between them. The CDR3 length is 14 residues. The CDR3 DNA reads as TGTGCCACCAGTGATTTGGGTATCGGTCAGCCCCAGCATTTT. This sequence encodes CATSDLGIGQPQHF.

This rearrangement joins TRBV10-2 to TRBJ1-2; 7 bases line up with TRBD1. This CDR3 has 15 residues. V was pared by 6 bases and J by 0 bases, with 7 bases of the junction left unmatched. The germline gives CDR1 WSHSY, CDR2 SAAADI. The CDR3 coding sequence is TGCGCCAGCAGCCCGACAGGGTTAGCTAACTATGGCTACACCTTC. Protein: CASSPTGLANYGYTF.

This clonotype was recorded a few times. The chain recombines TRBV20-1 with TRBJ1-1, with 8 positions matching TRBD1. Germline V lookup: CDR1 DFQATT, CDR2 SNEGSKA (reference sequence). The CDR3 sequence is 13 residues long. V shed 3 bases and J 4 bases; nucleotides not matched to a gene: 4. In DNA, the CDR3 is TGCAGTGCTAGTCAGGGGGCGACCACTGAAGCTTTCTTT. The encoded protein is CSASQGATTEAFF.

This sequence joins TRBV5-6 and TRBJ1-2; unclear D gene. Germline CDR1 reads SGHDT; CDR2 reads YYEEEE. The CDR3 length is 13 residues. The V and J ends lost 1 base and 2 bases respectively, with 6 bases between them. The CDR3 coding sequence is TGTGCCAGCAGCTTGAGGCAAAACTATGGCTACACCTTC. It codes for CASSLRQNYGYTF.

This clonotype was counted between two and nine times. This chain uses TRBV5-1 with TRBJ2-6, with 7 bases lining up with TRBD1. The CDR3 is 17 residues long. Germline-derived CDR1 and CDR2 are SGHRS and YFSETQ. Unmatched junction bases numbered 6, after V lost 3 bases and J lost 0 bases. The CDR3 DNA is TGCGCCAGCAGCTCAGGGACAGCTGACTCTGGGGCCAACGTCCTGACTTTC. The encoded protein is CASSSGTADSGANVLTF.

The sample holds many counts of this clonotype. The CDR3 nucleotides read TGTGCCAGCAGCTTAAGGACGGGGGGAGAGACCCAGTACTTC. It encodes CASSLRTGGETQYF. The chain uses TRBV7-3 and TRBJ2-5; 7 bases match TRBD2. CDR3 length: 14 residues. In germline, CDR1 is SGHTA, CDR2 FQGTGA. V trimming: 1 base; J trimming: 4 bases; junction bases outside the gene matches: 3.

In the case of this clonotype: The final CDR3 position lacks the conserved phenylalanine or tryptophan, pointing to a likely read error. V usage is TRBV7-6 and J usage is TRBJ1-6; TRBD1 aligns across 7 bases. CDR3 length: 17 residues. The junction had 17 bases not matched to a gene; V was cut back by 5 bases and J by 10 bases. Germline V gene sequence: CDR1 SGHVS, CDR2 FNYEAQ. The CDR3 sequence: CASSTRGVTGTNSPLHS. The DNA for the CDR3 is TGTGCCAGCAGCACTAGGGGGGTGACAGGGACCAACTCACCCCTCCACTCT.

This clonotype was counted only a few times. This chain uses TRBV9 with TRBJ2-5, with D uncertain. The CDR3 runs to 15 residues. Between the trimmed V and J ends, which lost 0 bases and 1 base, there was a span of 10 bases. Germline loops: CDR1 SGDLS, CDR2 YYNGEE. CDR3 bases: TGTGCCAGCAGCGTAGAGGCGGTCCCCCAAGAGACCCAGTACTTC. Its protein product is CASSVEAVPQETQYF.

About this clonotype itself: With a much larger clone just one base away, this may be a read error. The chain couples TRBV7-9 to TRBJ2-7; 10 positions match TRBD1. Germline V gives CDR1 SEHNR, CDR2 FQNEAQ (reference sequence). V was pared by 10 bases and J by 5 bases, with 8 bases of the junction left unmatched. The CDR3 runs 13 residues. CDR3 amino acids: CATVLTGGHEQYF. The CDR3 DNA follows: TGTGCCACCGTACTGACAGGGGGCCACGAGCAGTACTTC.

To note about this clonotype: A much larger clone sits a single nucleotide away, making a read error possible. Since the CDR3 does not end with the conserved phenylalanine or tryptophan, this likely comes from a read error. The rearrangement joins TRBV15 to TRBJ1-2; 8 nucleotides agree with TRBD1. Unmatched junction bases numbered 3, after V lost 2 bases and J lost 4 bases. This CDR3 contains 14 residues. Germline loops: CDR1 LNHNV, CDR2 YYDKDF (reference sequence). CDR3 protein: CATSRSGQAYGYTL. In DNA form, the CDR3 reads TGTGCCACCAGCAGATCGGGACAGGCCTATGGCTACACCCTC.

There are many counts of this clonotype. V usage is TRBV10-3 and J usage is TRBJ1-2, with 7 bases lining up with TRBD1. The ends lost 4 bases at V and 6 bases at J; junction bases unmatched: 5. CDR3 length equals 13 residues. Germline V gives CDR1 ENHRY, CDR2 SYGVKD. CDR3 DNA sequence: TGTGCCATCAGTGGGACAGGTGAAGATGGCTACACCTTC. As protein: CAISGTGEDGYTF.

In its sample, this clonotype was seen a few times. This sequence joins TRBV19 and TRBJ1-2; TRBD1 might be the D (6 bases). The CDR3 runs 15 residues. Trimming took off 7 bases at V and 1 base at J, with 16 bases between the two ends. Germline V lookup: CDR1 LNHDA, CDR2 SQIVND (reference sequence). The CDR3 DNA reads TGTGCCAGTAAATTACAGGGAATCGATAACTATGGCTACACCTTC. Translation: CASKLQGIDNYGYTF.

V is TRBV7-6 and J is TRBJ2-2; D remains ambiguous. Germline CDR1 is SGHVS and CDR2 is FNYEAQ. CDR3 length: 16 amino acids. V shed 1 base and J shed 3 bases, with 12 bases lying between them. The CDR3 is CASSLGLYRDTGELFF. Written as DNA, the CDR3 is TGTGCCAGCAGCTTAGGGTTGTACAGAGACACCGGGGAGCTGTTTTTT.

This clonotype ranks as medium-sized. The chain carries TRBV10-2 and TRBJ2-1; D call uncertain. Germline CDR1 reads WSHSY; CDR2 reads SAAADI. Trimming took 0 bases from V and 15 from J, leaving 12 bases between them. There are 12 residues in the CDR3. The CDR3 spells CASSESPVDAFF. The CDR3 DNA reads as TGCGCCAGCAGTGAGTCGCCTGTCGATGCGTTCTTC.

This chain joins TRBV2 and TRBJ2-6; D may be TRBD1 (6 bases). The germline V gene has CDR1 SNHLY and CDR2 FYNNEI. This CDR3 region has 17 residues. The V end was cut by 2 bases, the J end by 0 bases, with 11 bases between. The CDR3 nucleotides are TGTGCCAGCAGTGAATCCCGAGGGGGCTCTGGGGCCAACGTCCTGACTTTC. This gives the protein CASSESRGGSGANVLTF.

The chain links TRBV4-1 to TRBJ1-2; D gene ambiguous. V lost 4 bases and J lost 10, with 10 bases in between. This CDR3 is 11 amino acids long. The germline V gene encodes CDR1 MGHRA and CDR2 YSYEKL. The CDR3 nucleotides read TGCGCCAGCAGCCTTCAAGGGAACTACACCTTC. Amino acids: CASSLQGNYTF.

This clonotype was seen repeatedly, ten times or more. The V gene is TRBV24-1, the J gene TRBJ1-2, with 9 bases matching TRBD1. The CDR3 has 15 amino acids. Trimming took 3 bases from V and 6 from J; bases not matched to a gene: 7. Germline CDR1 KGHDR, CDR2 SFDVKD. CDR3 nucleotides: TGTGCCACCAGTGATAAGACAGGGGGTATACATGGCTACACCTTC. This gives the protein CATSDKTGGIHGYTF.